One sample yielded the 32 T cell receptor beta chains listed below, sequenced in a study of T cells after yellow fever vaccination. Each CDR3 protein is one row after TCRdb ran MiXCR on the 5' RACE reads. Here the sample spans some 390,000 distinct CDR3 sequences, approximately 5.7% being singletons. The material sequenced was PBMCs, taken 5 days after the yellow fever booster vaccination. The receptors were sampled from a man aged 25 to 40 who received the YFV17D yellow fever vaccine.

There are many counts of this clonotype. The rearrangement links TRBV5-5 to TRBJ1-5, with no clear D. Germline CDR1 and CDR2: SGHKS and YYEKEE (reference sequence). This CDR3 comprises 15 residues. The V end lost 2 bases, the J end lost 1 base, and 10 bases lay between the germline ends. The CDR3 protein is CASSFWSGSNQPQHF. The CDR3 DNA reads TGTGCCAGCAGCTTTTGGTCGGGAAGCAATCAGCCCCAGCATTTT.

This clonotype was recorded a few times. V is TRBV11-2 and J is TRBJ2-3; 10 bases agree with TRBD2. The CDR3 is 18 amino acids. Trimming removed 3 bases from V and 14 bases from J; junction bases left unmatched: 23. The germline V gene encodes CDR1 SGHAT and CDR2 FQNNGV. The CDR3 protein is CASSLGRVAGSLAGEGYF. CDR3 DNA: TGTGCCAGCAGCTTGGGGCGTGTGGCGGGAAGTCTAGCGGGAGAAGGGTATTTT. The full variable domain, its missing parts supplied by reference TRBV11-2 and TRBJ2-3, is EAGVAQSPRYKIIEKRQSVAFWCNPISGHATLYWYQQILGQGPKLLIQFQNNGVVDDSQLPKDRFSAERLKGVDSTLKIQPAKLEDSAVYLCASSLGRVAGSLAGEGYFGPGTRLTVL.

The rearrangement uses TRBV29-1 and TRBJ2-7, with D perhaps matching TRBD1 (6 bases). Trimming took 2 bases from V and 2 from J, leaving 10 bases between them. CDR1 is SQVTM and CDR2 is ANQGSEA in the germline V gene. The CDR3 totals 13 residues. CDR3 in DNA: TGCAGCGTTGAAAAACAGGGTACCTACGAGCAGTACTTC. It codes for CSVEKQGTYEQYF.

The V gene is TRBV28, the J gene TRBJ1-1; unclear D gene. V was trimmed by 5 bases and J by 10 bases, leaving 17 bases between them. This CDR3 is 13 amino acids long. The germline V gene encodes CDR1 MDHEN and CDR2 SYDVKM. In DNA, the CDR3 is TGTGCCAGCAGTCACCGGGAGGGTGGTGGAGCTTTCTTT. Protein: CASSHREGGGAFF.

In its sample, this clonotype was seen many times. The rearrangement links TRBV29-1 to TRBJ1-1; TRBD1 matches 9 bases. The CDR3 is made up of 13 amino acids. CDR1 is SQVTM, CDR2 ANQGSEA, per germline. J gave up 2 bases and V 4 bases, and 2 bases lay outside the gene matches. CDR3: CSVGTGVNTEAFF. The CDR3, as DNA: TGCAGCGTTGGGACAGGGGTAAACACTGAAGCTTTCTTT.

CDR3 residues: CASSYARAEQYF. The CDR3 nucleotides read TGTGCCAGCAGTTATGCGAGGGCCGAGCAGTACTTC. The chain links TRBV6-6 to TRBJ2-7; possible D gene TRBD2, 5 bases. Germline V CDR1 and CDR2: MNHNY, SVGAGI (reference sequence). The CDR3 spans 12 residues. Trimming cost V 3 bases and J 6 bases, with 9 bases left between them.

The CDR3 nucleotides read TGCAGTGCTAGACCTCCGGGGGGGGGCTACGAGCAGTACTTC. As protein: CSARPPGGGYEQYF. V gene TRBV20-1 combines with J gene TRBJ2-7, with TRBD2 matching over 8 bases. The CDR3 sequence is 14 residues long. Germline V CDR1 and CDR2: DFQATT, SNEGSKA (reference sequence). V dropped 2 bases and J dropped 3; count of bases not matched to a gene: 6.

There are many counts of this clonotype. The V and J genes are TRBV4-2 and TRBJ2-2; D not certain. The V end lost 0 bases, the J end lost 8 bases, and 28 bases lay between the germline ends. The CDR3 spans 20 residues. Germline V gives CDR1 LGHNA, CDR2 YNFKEQ. The CDR3 DNA reads TGTGCCAGCAGCCAAGATAAAGCCCCGGGCGGAGTCTCCTTCCCGGGGGAGCTGTTTTTT. Amino acid sequence: CASSQDKAPGGVSFPGELFF.

This clonotype was detected many times. This chain joins TRBV7-2 and TRBJ1-1, with D unresolved. The germline gives CDR1 SGHTA, CDR2 FQGNSA. The V end was cut by 5 bases, the J end by 0 bases, with 10 bases between. This CDR3 region has 14 residues. CDR3 in DNA: TGTGCCAGCAGCCTTGACACCCTGAACACTGAAGCTTTCTTT. Its protein product is CASSLDTLNTEAFF.

J is TRBJ1-3 and V is TRBV5-1, with 7 nucleotides matching TRBD1. From germline, CDR1 is SGHRS and CDR2 YFSETQ. The CDR3 is 16 residues long. The V segment lost 0 bases and the J segment 2 bases; nucleotides outside the gene matches: 5. In DNA, the CDR3 is TGCGCCAGCAGCTTGGGACAGGGAGTCGCTGGAAACACCATATATTTT. As protein: CASSLGQGVAGNTIYF.

This clonotype was recorded a few times. The chain links TRBV4-1 to TRBJ2-7, with D unclear. Germline V gene sequence: CDR1 MGHRA, CDR2 YSYEKL. This CDR3 is built from 17 residues. V was shortened by 1 base and J by 3 bases, with 19 bases between the two germline ends. Here the CDR3 DNA reads TGCGCCAGCAGCCAAGCTACGGCGCTAGAGGCTCGCTACGAGCAGTACTTC. This translates into CASSQATALEARYEQYF.

The chain is built from TRBV9 and TRBJ2-3, with 10 bases that match TRBD2. This CDR3 comprises 15 residues. The V gene end was trimmed by 3 bases and the J gene end by 6 bases; junction bases not matched to a gene: 7. Germline-derived CDR1 and CDR2 are SGDLS and YYNGEE. The CDR3 coding sequence is TGTGCCAGCAGCGGAGGTAGGACTAGCGGCGATACGCAGTATTTT. Its protein product is CASSGGRTSGDTQYF.

This clonotype was observed a handful of times. The rearrangement links TRBV20-1 to TRBJ2-5; D is perhaps TRBD1 or TRBD2 (5 bases each). Trimming took off 5 bases at V and 5 bases at J, with 18 bases between the two ends. The length of the CDR3 is 14 residues. Germline V CDR1 and CDR2: DFQATT, SNEGSKA (reference sequence). Here the CDR3 DNA reads TGCAGTGCTGGGGACCTTCGGATTAGGGAGACCCAGTACTTC. Its protein product is CSAGDLRIRETQYF.

This clonotype was seen at least ten times. This chain uses TRBV20-1 with TRBJ2-7; maybe TRBD1 (6 bases). Between the trimmed V and J ends, which lost 5 bases and 4 bases, there was a span of 15 bases. The CDR3 runs to 13 residues. Germline values: CDR1 DFQATT, CDR2 SNEGSKA (reference sequence). Written as DNA, the CDR3 is TGCAGTGCTTCAACGGTAGGGGGTTACGAGCAGTACTTC. Encoded protein: CSASTVGGYEQYF.

V usage is TRBV5-1 and J usage is TRBJ2-5; no clear D gene. CDR1 is SGHRS and CDR2 is YFSETQ in the germline V gene. CDR3 length: 15 residues. Trimming stripped 3 bases from V and 5 bases from J, with 17 bases between. The CDR3 DNA reads as TGCGCCAGCAGCTCTTCAGACACCCGTCGGGAGACCCAGTACTTC. It specifies CASSSSDTRRETQYF.

In its sample, this clonotype was seen many times. This rearrangement joins TRBV6-5 to TRBJ2-1; 11 bases fit TRBD1. Looked up from germline, CDR1 is MNHEY and CDR2 is SVGAGI. The CDR3 consists of 12 residues. The junction had 3 bases not matched to a gene; V was cut back by 5 bases and J by 12 bases. This CDR3 reads CASSQGQGVQFF. CDR3 DNA sequence: TGTGCCAGCAGTCAGGGACAGGGGGTGCAGTTCTTC.

In this sample, this clonotype turned up many times. The chain couples TRBV7-9 to TRBJ2-2; no firm D call. V was trimmed by 7 bases and J by 0 bases, leaving 9 bases between them. The CDR3 contains 14 residues. CDR1 is SEHNR and CDR2 is FQNEAQ in the germline V gene (reference sequence). The CDR3 sequence is CASTGTPNTGELFF. The CDR3 DNA sequence: TGTGCCAGCACTGGCACCCCGAACACCGGGGAGCTGTTTTTT.

This clonotype was found many times. The chain employs TRBV12-3 or TRBV12-4 and TRBJ2-7; D is unclear. The V gene lost 1 base and the J gene lost 6 bases, with 16 bases spanning the gap. The CDR3 is made up of 15 amino acids. CDR3 nucleotide sequence: TGTGCCAGCAGTTTAGGGCAGCCCCCAGCGTCCGAGCAGTACTTC. This gives the protein CASSLGQPPASEQYF.

This clonotype has just a few counts. This chain links TRBV7-9 with TRBJ1-4; D ambiguous. V was shortened by 10 bases and J by 8 bases, with 20 bases between the two germline ends. The CDR3 is made up of 14 amino acids. Germline lookup yields CDR1 SEHNR and CDR2 FQNEAQ (reference sequence). CDR3 nucleotides: TGTGCCACCTCCATCGAAGGGATTCGAGAAAAACTGTTTTTT. It yields the protein CATSIEGIREKLFF. The full variable domain, in which reference TRBV7-9 and TRBJ1-4 provide the parts outside the CDR3, is DTGVSQNPRHKITKRGQNVTFRCDPISEHNRLYWYRQTLGQGPEFLTYFQNEAQLEKSRLLSDRFSAERPKGSFSTLEIQRTEQGDSAMYLCATSIEGIREKLFFGSGTQLSVL.

The chain couples TRBV7-2 to TRBJ1-2; a weak D match, TRBD1 (6 bases). Trimming cost V 0 bases and J 4 bases, with 12 bases left between them. The germline V gene encodes CDR1 SGHTA and CDR2 FQGNSA. The CDR3 covers 15 residues. The CDR3 is CASSLATGQLYGYTF. DNA of the CDR3: TGTGCCAGCAGCTTAGCGACGGGACAACTCTATGGCTACACCTTC.

The sample holds many counts of this clonotype. The chain has TRBV7-3 and TRBJ2-3; TRBD1 or TRBD2 may be the D gene (5 bases each). Germline V CDR1 and CDR2: SGHTA, FQGTGA. The CDR3 loop spans 13 amino acids. V was shortened by 5 bases and J by 6 bases, with 12 bases between the two germline ends. CDR3 region: CASSRDETDTQYF. Written as DNA, the CDR3 is TGTGCCAGCAGCCGGGACGAGACGGATACGCAGTATTTT.

This clonotype was seen a handful of times. This sequence joins TRBV24-1 and TRBJ1-2, with a possible D match to TRBD1 (6 bases). The CDR3 covers 14 residues. Germline CDR1 reads KGHDR; CDR2 reads SFDVKD. V was trimmed by 3 bases and J by 4 bases, leaving 11 bases between them. The CDR3 loop is CATSDKTGSYGYTF. In nucleotides, the CDR3 is TGTGCCACCAGTGATAAGACAGGCAGCTATGGCTACACCTTC.

In its sample, this clonotype was seen many times. The J gene is TRBJ1-1, the V gene TRBV19, with D unresolved. CDR3 size: 13 residues. V lost 4 bases to trimming and J lost 6 bases, with 12 bases between them. The germline CDR1 and CDR2 sequences are LNHDA and SQIVND (reference sequence). The CDR3 DNA reads as TGTGCCAGTAGTAGGTCACAAGCGGCTGAAGCTTTCTTT. Translation gives CASSRSQAAEAFF.

This clonotype was observed many times. The chain combines TRBV20-1 with TRBJ2-1; 9 bases map to TRBD2. The CDR3 totals 15 residues. CDR1 is DFQATT, CDR2 SNEGSKA, per germline (reference sequence). V trimming: 2 bases; J trimming: 6 bases; junction bases outside the gene matches: 8. The CDR3 DNA reads TGCAGTGCTAGAAAGGCGGGAGGGCTAGGCAATGAGCAGTTCTTC. It yields the protein CSARKAGGLGNEQFF.

This clonotype was recorded at least ten times. V and J are TRBV6-2 or TRBV6-3 and TRBJ2-6; possible D gene TRBD2, 6 bases. The V end lost 5 bases, the J end lost 0 bases, and 11 bases lay between the germline ends. CDR3 size: 16 residues. The germline CDR1 and CDR2 sequences are MNHEY and SVGEGT. CDR3 bases: TGTGCCAGCAGTCGCGGGGAGCACTCTGGGGCCAACGTCCTGACTTTC. Its protein is CASSRGEHSGANVLTF.

This clonotype was seen repeatedly, ten times or more. The rearrangement uses TRBV5-4 and TRBJ2-1; TRBD2 is a possible D gene (6 bases). CDR1 and CDR2 (germline): SGHNT, YYREEE (reference sequence). The CDR3 runs 11 residues. Trimming removed 2 bases from V and 14 bases from J, with 11 bases in between. CDR3 protein: CASSLGGDEFF. DNA for the CDR3: TGTGCCAGCAGCTTAGGAGGGGATGAGTTCTTC.

In its sample, this clonotype was seen a few times. Here the CDR3 DNA reads TGTGCCAGTAAGCCCGAGGCCTCCTACAATGAGCAGTTCTTC. Residues: CASKPEASYNEQFF. V usage is TRBV19 and J usage is TRBJ2-1; D remains unclear. CDR3 length: 14 amino acids. The germline V gene encodes CDR1 LNHDA and CDR2 SQIVND (reference sequence). V was cut by 7 bases and J by 0 bases, with 10 bases left in between.

V and J are TRBV12-3 or TRBV12-4 and TRBJ2-7; 9 nucleotides agree with TRBD1. The CDR3 length is 15 residues. V shed 8 bases and J 6 bases; nucleotides not matched to a gene: 14. In DNA, the CDR3 is TGTGCCAGCGCCGGGACAGGGTATTTGTCTAGCGAGCAGTACTTC. Amino acid sequence: CASAGTGYLSSEQYF.

This clonotype was observed a few times. The rearrangement joins TRBV12-3 or TRBV12-4 to TRBJ2-1, with 7 bases aligning to TRBD1. The V gene end was trimmed by 3 bases and the J gene end by 6 bases; junction bases not matched to a gene: 2. The CDR3 runs 13 residues. CDR3 bases: TGTGCCAGCAGTTTTCGGGACAGCAATGAGCAGTTCTTC. Protein product: CASSFRDSNEQFF.

This clonotype was counted many times. This chain uses TRBV29-1 with TRBJ2-3, with D unclear. The germline CDR1 and CDR2 sequences are SQVTM and ANQGSEA. The CDR3 is made up of 13 amino acids. Trimming cost V 3 bases and J 2 bases, with 9 bases left between them. The CDR3, as DNA: TGCAGCGTTGACGCTTCTTCCACAGATACGCAGTATTTT. Encoded protein: CSVDASSTDTQYF.

The table lists this clonotype with a few counts. J is TRBJ2-7 and V is TRBV11-2; tentative D call: TRBD2 (5 bases). CDR3 length: 13 residues. Deletions cut 3 bases from V and 3 bases from J, with 9 bases between. Germline CDR1 reads SGHAT; CDR2 reads FQNNGV. As DNA, the CDR3 is TGTGCCAGCAGCTTGGGTAGCGTCTACGAGCAGTACTTC. Translated: CASSLGSVYEQYF.

There are a few counts of this clonotype. The V call is TRBV9, the J call TRBJ2-1, with 9 bases fitting TRBD2. This CDR3 is 16 amino acids long. Germline assignment: CDR1 SGDLS and CDR2 YYNGEE. V lost 0 bases, J lost 2 bases, and 3 bases stayed unmatched. CDR3 residues: CASSVVGGRAYNEQFF. The CDR3 DNA reads TGTGCCAGCAGCGTAGTTGGCGGGAGGGCCTACAATGAGCAGTTCTTC.